Listed below are T cell receptor beta chains from one sample, sequenced in a study of CD8 T cells in Susac syndrome. TCRdb reanalysed the immunoSEQ multiplex PCR reads using MiXCR and keeps one entry per CDR3 protein. Here the sample spans some 60,000 distinct CDR3 sequences, approximately 90% being singletons. The sequencing input was CD8+ T cells from PBMCs. The receptors come from a human donor in good health. Each CDR3 is given with its conserved first and last residue. Each record gives: V gene, CDR3 protein.

TRBV6-5 CASSQDREASPQHF
TRBV5-4 CASSFLDRAYGYTF
TRBV5-1 CASSPRSRYEQYF
TRBV30 CAWEDRVISEQYF
TRBV9 CASSMGPSSYEQYF
TRBV7-9 CASSSWTGMNTEAFF
TRBV6-2/TRBV6-3 CASSYSGTTETQYF
TRBV7-9 CATPDSADPGGAYNEKLFF
TRBV4-1 CASSPIKGAGTYEQYF
TRBV6-1 CASSKTGGGYGYTF
TRBV28 CASSLYPGERGNRVTTEAFF
TRBV6-1 CASDGGSYEQYF
TRBV10-3 CAISRSLAGIYNEQFF
TRBV12-3/TRBV12-4 CASSLAWQGKTYEQYF
TRBV27 CASSRQGSAFEAFF
TRBV6-5 CASRPYRGGQPQHF
TRBV4-1 CASSQDPAAADTQYF
TRBV12-3/TRBV12-4 CASRFTGSNTGELFF
TRBV2 CASRGLAGDLTDTQYF
TRBV6-5 CASSYSWLAGASYNEQFF
TRBV6-2/TRBV6-3 CASSYSMLRYGYTF
TRBV27 CASSLWEGSGEQYF
TRBV6-2/TRBV6-3 CASSYTEVEAFF
TRBV4-1 CASSPSEAGTGVGQPQHF
TRBV5-4 CASNQDWSSTDTQYF
TRBV4-2 CASSQDPGESYEQYF
TRBV29-1 CSASPQTSYEQYF
TRBV4-1 CASSHHQGELFF
TRBV20-1 CSARTPARAPYEQYF
TRBV12-3/TRBV12-4 CASRYQGGTEAFF
TRBV9 CASSEATSGGANEQFF
TRBV7-9 CASSDGTRGIYEQYF
TRBV5-6 CASSSGGAQTQYF
TRBV7-9 CASSAILLGNSPLHF
TRBV5-6 CASSAVFERGPSTDTQYF
TRBV7-9 CASSLVGGQDYEQYF
TRBV5-6 CASSFLDREQYF
TRBV27 CASSLWRDTGELFF
TRBV6-5 CASRILQEGIDGYTF
TRBV29-1 CSVQQGASSYEQYF
TRBV4-1 CASSQRDRGGDTQYF